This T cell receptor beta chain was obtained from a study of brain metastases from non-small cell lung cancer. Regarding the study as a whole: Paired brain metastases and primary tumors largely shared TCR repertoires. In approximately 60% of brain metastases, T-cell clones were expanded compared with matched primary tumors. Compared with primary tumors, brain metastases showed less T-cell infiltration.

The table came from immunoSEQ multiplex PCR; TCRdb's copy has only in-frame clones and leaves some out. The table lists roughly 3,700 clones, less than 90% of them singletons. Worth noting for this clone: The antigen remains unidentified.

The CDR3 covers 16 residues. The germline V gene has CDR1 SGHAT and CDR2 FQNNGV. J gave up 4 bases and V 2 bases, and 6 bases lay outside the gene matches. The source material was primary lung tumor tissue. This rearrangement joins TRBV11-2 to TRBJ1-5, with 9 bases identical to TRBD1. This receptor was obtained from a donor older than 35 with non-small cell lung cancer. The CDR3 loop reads CASSLFSTGGNQPQHF. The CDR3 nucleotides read TGTGCCAGCAGCTTATTTTCGACAGGGGGAAATCAGCCCCAGCATTTT. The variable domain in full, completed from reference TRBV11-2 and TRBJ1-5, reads EAGVAQSPRYKIIEKRQSVAFWCNPISGHATLYWYQQILGQGPKLLIQFQNNGVVDDSQLPKDRFSAERLKGVDSTLKIQPAKLEDSAVYLCASSLFSTGGNQPQHFGDGTRLSIL.